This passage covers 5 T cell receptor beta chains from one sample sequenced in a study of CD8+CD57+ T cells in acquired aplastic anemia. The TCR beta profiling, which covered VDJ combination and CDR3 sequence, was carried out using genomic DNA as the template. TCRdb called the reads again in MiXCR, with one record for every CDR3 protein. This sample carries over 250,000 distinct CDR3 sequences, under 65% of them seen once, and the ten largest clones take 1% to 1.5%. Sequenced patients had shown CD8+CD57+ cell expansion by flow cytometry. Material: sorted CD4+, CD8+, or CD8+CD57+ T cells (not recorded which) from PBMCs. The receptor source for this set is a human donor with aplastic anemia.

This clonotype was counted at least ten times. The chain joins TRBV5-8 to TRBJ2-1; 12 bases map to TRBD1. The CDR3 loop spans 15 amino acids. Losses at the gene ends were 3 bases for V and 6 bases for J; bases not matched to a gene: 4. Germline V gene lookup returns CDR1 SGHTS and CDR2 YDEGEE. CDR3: CASSSRDRGLNEQFF. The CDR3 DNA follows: TGTGCCAGCAGCTCTCGGGACAGGGGGCTCAATGAGCAGTTCTTC.

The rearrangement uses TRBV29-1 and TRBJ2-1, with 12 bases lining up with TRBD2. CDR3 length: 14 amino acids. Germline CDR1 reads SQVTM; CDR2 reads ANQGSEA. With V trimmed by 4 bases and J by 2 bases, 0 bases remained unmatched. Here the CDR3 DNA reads TGCAGCGTTGGGACTAGCGGGACCTACAATGAGCAGTTCTTC. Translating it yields CSVGTSGTYNEQFF.

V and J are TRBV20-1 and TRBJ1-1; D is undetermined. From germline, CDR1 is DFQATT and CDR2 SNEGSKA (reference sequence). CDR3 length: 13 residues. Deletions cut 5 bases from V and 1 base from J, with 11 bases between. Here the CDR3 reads CSARARRNTEAFF. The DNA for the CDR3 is TGCAGTGCTCGCGCCAGGAGGAACACTGAAGCTTTCTTT.

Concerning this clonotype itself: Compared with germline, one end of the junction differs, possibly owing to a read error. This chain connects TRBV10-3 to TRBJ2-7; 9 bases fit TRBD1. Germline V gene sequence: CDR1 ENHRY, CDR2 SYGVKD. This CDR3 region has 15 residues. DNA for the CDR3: TGTGCCATTAGTGAGTCCGGGACAGGGACCTACGAGCAGTACTTC. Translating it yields CAISESGTGTYEQYF.

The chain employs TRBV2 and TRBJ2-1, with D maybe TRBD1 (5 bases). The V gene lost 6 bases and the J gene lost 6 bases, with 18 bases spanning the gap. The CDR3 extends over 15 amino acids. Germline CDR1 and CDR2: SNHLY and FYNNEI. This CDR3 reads CASRGQVPAGNEQFF. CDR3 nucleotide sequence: TGTGCCAGCAGGGGGCAGGTGCCGGCCGGCAATGAGCAGTTCTTC.